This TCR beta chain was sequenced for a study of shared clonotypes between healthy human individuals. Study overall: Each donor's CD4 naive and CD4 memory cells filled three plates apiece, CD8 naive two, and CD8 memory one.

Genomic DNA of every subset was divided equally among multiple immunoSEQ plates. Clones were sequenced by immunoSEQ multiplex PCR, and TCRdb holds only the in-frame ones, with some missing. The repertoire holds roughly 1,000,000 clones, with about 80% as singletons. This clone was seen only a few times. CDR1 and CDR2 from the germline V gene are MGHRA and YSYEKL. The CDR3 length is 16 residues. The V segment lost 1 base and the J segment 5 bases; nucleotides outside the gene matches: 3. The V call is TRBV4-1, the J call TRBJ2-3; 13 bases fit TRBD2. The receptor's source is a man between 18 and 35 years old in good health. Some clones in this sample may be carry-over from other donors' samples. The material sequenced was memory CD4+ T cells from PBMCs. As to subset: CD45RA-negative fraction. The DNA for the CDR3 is TGCGCCAGCAGCCAAGTACTAGCGGGAGGGTTAGATACGCAGTATTTT. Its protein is CASSQVLAGGLDTQYF.